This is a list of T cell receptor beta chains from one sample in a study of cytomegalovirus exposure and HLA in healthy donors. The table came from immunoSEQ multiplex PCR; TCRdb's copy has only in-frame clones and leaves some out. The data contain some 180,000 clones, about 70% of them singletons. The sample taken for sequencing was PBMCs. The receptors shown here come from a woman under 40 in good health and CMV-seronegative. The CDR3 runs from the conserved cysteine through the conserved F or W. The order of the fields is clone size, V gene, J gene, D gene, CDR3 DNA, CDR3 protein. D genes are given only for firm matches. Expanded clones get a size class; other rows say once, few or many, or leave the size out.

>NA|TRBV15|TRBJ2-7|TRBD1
TGTGCCACCAGCTACAGGGGGGCAACCTACGAGCAGTACTTC
CATSYRGATYEQYF
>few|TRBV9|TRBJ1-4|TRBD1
TGTGCCAGCAGCCAGCGGACAGGGACTACAGTTGCAACTAATGAAAAACTGTTTTTT
CASSQRTGTTVATNEKLFF
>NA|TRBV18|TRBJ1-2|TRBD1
TGTGCCAGCTCAGGAGGGACAGACGCTAACTATGGCTACACCTTC
CASSGGTDANYGYTF
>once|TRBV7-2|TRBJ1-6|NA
TGTGCCAGCAGCCCCCCAAACCGAGACAGGTTAAATTCACCCCTCCACTTT
CASSPPNRDRLNSPLHF
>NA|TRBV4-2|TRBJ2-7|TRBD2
TGTGCCAGCAGCCAGACTCCGGGACTAGCGGGATCCTACGAGCAGTACTTC
CASSQTPGLAGSYEQYF
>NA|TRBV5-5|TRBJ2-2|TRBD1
TGTGCCAGCAGCGACAGGGTTGGACACACCGGGGAGCTGTTTTTT
CASSDRVGHTGELFF
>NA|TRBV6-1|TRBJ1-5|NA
TGTGCCAGCAAGGGGACTGCCTATAGCAATCAGCCCCAGCATTTT
CASKGTAYSNQPQHF
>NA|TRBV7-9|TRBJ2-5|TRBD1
TGTGCCACCAACAGGGGGGCCCAAGAGACCCAGTACTTC
CATNRGAQETQYF
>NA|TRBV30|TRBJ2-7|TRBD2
TGTGCCTGGACCGCGGGGGGGGCGGGGTACTCCTACGAGCAGTACTTC
CAWTAGGAGYSYEQYF
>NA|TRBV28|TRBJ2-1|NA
TGTGCCAGCAGTTTTAAACTAGCACCCTACAATGAGCAGTTCTTC
CASSFKLAPYNEQFF
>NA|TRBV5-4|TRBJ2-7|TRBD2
TGTGCCAGCAGCTTGGCCCCTTTGGTCGGGGGGGCGATCGAGCAGTACTTC
CASSLAPLVGGAIEQYF
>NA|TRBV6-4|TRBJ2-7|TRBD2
TGTGCCAGCAGTCGGCTAGCGGGCTACGAGCAGTACTTC
CASSRLAGYEQYF
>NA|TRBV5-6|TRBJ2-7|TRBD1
TGTGCCAGCAGCTTTAGGGACAGGGATAGGGAGCAGTACTTC
CASSFRDRDREQYF
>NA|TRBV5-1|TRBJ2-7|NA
TGCGCCAGCAGCTTGGAGGGGGTACGGGTCTACGAGCAGTACTTC
CASSLEGVRVYEQYF
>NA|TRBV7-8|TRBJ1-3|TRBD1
TGTGCCAGCAGCCAAGACAGGGCGCACACCATATATTTT
CASSQDRAHTIYF
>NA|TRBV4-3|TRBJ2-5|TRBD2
TGCGCCAGCAGCCGGGACTATTCCCAAGAGACCCAGTACTTC
CASSRDYSQETQYF
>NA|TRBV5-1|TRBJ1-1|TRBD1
TGCGCCAGCAGCTTGGGCGGGCAGGGGGTAACACAAGCTTTCTTT
CASSLGGQGVTQAFF
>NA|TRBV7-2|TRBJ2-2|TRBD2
TGTGCCAGCGTGATCCTTCGTACTAGCGGGAACACCGGGGAGCTGTTTTTT
CASVILRTSGNTGELFF
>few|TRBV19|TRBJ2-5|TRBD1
TGTGCCAGTGGAGGACAGGGGGCCAAGACCCAGTACTTC
CASGGQGAKTQYF
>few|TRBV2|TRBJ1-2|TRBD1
TGTGCCAGCAATATGGACAGGGCGACCTCTAACTATGGCTACACCTTC
CASNMDRATSNYGYTF
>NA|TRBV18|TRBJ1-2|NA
TGTGCCAGCTCACCACCGCCCGGGGGAAGAATCTATGGCTACACCTTC
CASSPPPGGRIYGYTF
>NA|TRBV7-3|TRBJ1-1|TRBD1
TGTGCCAGCAGCCCGACGGGACAGGGATTCACTGAAGCTTTCTTT
CASSPTGQGFTEAFF
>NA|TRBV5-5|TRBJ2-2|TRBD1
TGTGCCAGCAGCCACCGGGACAGGGGATCGGGCACCGGGGAGCTGTTTTTT
CASSHRDRGSGTGELFF
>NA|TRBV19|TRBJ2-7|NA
TGTGCCAGTAGTATAGACAGGGTGTCCAACGAGCAGTACTTC
CASSIDRVSNEQYF
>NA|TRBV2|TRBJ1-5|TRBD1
TGTGCCAGCACCGGGACAGGGGGAGAGATACAGCCCCAGCATTTT
CASTGTGGEIQPQHF
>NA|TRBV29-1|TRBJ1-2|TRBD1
TGCAGCGTTGAAGTTAGGGACAGTTTTATCTATGGCTACACCTTC
CSVEVRDSFIYGYTF
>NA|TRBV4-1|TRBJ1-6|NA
TGCGCCAGCAGCCCGGGGGAGGGGATCTCCAATTCACCCCTCCACTTT
CASSPGEGISNSPLHF
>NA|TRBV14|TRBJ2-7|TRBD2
TGTGCCACCGCTAGGGGAGGGCGACGTTTGGAGCAGTACTTC
CATARGGRRLEQYF
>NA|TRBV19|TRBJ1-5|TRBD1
TGTGCCACCGGGGACAGTTGGAGGCCCCAGCATTTT
CATGDSWRPQHF
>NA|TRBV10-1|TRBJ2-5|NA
TGCGCCAGCGTTGGTGGCCTCGGACAGTTCCACACCGCCCGGAACTTC
CASVGGLGQFHTARNF
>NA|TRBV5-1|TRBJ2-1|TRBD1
TGCGCCAGCAGCTTGGGACAGGGTTCCTACAATGAGCAGTTCTTC
CASSLGQGSYNEQFF
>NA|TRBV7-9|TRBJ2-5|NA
TGTGCCAGCAGCTCACCAGACAGGGAGGTGTGGGAGACCCAGTACTTC
CASSSPDREVWETQYF